One sample yielded the 20 T cell receptor beta chains listed below, sequenced in a study of HIV-infected patients and healthy controls. Antiretroviral therapy had run roughly three months, about 14 weeks, before follow-up blood collection. The repertoire came from unfractionated whole blood and reflected all unsorted peripheral T cells. cDNA was made from 500 ng RNA using alpha and beta constant primers. Alpha and beta chain libraries were made separately by chain-specific third strand synthesis with multiplexing indices. In TCRdb, the 5' RACE reads were re-called with MiXCR into one record per CDR3 protein. This table has some 6,600 distinct CDR3 sequences, under 9.5% appearing once. Sequenced material: blood, taken during antiretroviral therapy. These receptors were collected from an adult with HIV infection.

This clonotype is judged medium-sized. In DNA, the CDR3 is TGCGCCAGCAGCTCCCGGCCTCCAGGACAGGGAGAGACCCAGTACTTC. Translated, it gives CASSSRPPGQGETQYF. V usage is TRBV5-1 and J usage is TRBJ2-5; 8 bases are shared with TRBD1. The CDR3 totals 16 residues. Germline loops: CDR1 SGHRS, CDR2 YFSETQ. After removal of 3 bases from V and 4 bases from J, the junction contained 11 bases not matched to a gene.

This clonotype has a count of ten or more. This sequence joins TRBV24-1 and TRBJ2-1, with a tentative D call TRBD2 (6 bases). Germline CDR1 is KGHDR and CDR2 is SFDVKD. V lost 4 bases, J lost 5 bases, and 11 bases lay in between. The CDR3 totals 14 residues. The DNA of the CDR3 is TGTGCCACCAGTGAACCGGGACTCAACAATGAGCAGTTCTTC. It codes for CATSEPGLNNEQFF.

Relative to its sample, this clonotype is medium-sized. This chain connects TRBV28 to TRBJ2-3, with D unclear. The CDR3 contains 11 residues. Trimming shortened V by 3 bases and J by 6 bases, and 4 bases separated the two germline ends. Germline assignment: CDR1 MDHEN and CDR2 SYDVKM. CDR3 DNA sequence: TGTGCCAGCAGTTTTGGGGATACGCAGTATTTT. Translating gives CASSFGDTQYF.

This clonotype was observed many times. This rearrangement joins TRBV7-9 to TRBJ1-2, with TRBD1 identical over 8 bases. Trimming removed 1 base from V and 2 bases from J; junction bases left unmatched: 0. CDR3 length: 14 residues. From germline, CDR1 is SEHNR and CDR2 FQNEAQ (reference sequence). In DNA form, the CDR3 reads TGTGCCAGCAGCTTAGGGACAGGGAACTATGGCTACACCTTC. Amino acids: CASSLGTGNYGYTF.

This clonotype was detected ten times or more. The CDR3 nucleotides read TGTGCCAGCAGCTCCGGGTCCCTGGCCAATGAGCAGTTCTTC. As protein: CASSSGSLANEQFF. The gene calls are TRBV7-7 and TRBJ2-1; D remains ambiguous. The length of the CDR3 is 14 residues. Germline V CDR1 and CDR2: SSHAT, FNYEAQ (reference sequence). The V gene lost 4 bases and the J gene lost 6 bases, with 13 bases spanning the gap.

This clonotype was observed a few times. The chain uses TRBV3-1 and TRBJ1-3; D perhaps matches TRBD1 (6 bases). CDR1 is LGHDT, CDR2 YNNKEL, per germline (reference sequence). V was pared by 2 bases and J by 0 bases, with 8 bases between. There are 15 residues in the CDR3. CDR3 loop: CASSQTTGSGNTIYF. CDR3 sequence (DNA): TGTGCCAGCAGCCAAACGACAGGCTCTGGAAACACCATATATTTT.

The chain uses TRBV12-3 or TRBV12-4 and TRBJ2-4, with TRBD1 as a possible D gene (5 bases). V gave up 6 bases and J gave up 8 bases, with 17 bases separating them. The CDR3 has 14 residues. The CDR3 here is CASSPRAPRDIQYF. The CDR3 coding sequence is TGTGCCAGCAGCCCCAGGGCCCCCCGGGACATTCAGTACTTC.

This clonotype was seen more than once but under ten times. The V and J genes are TRBV20-1 and TRBJ1-5; D may be TRBD1 (6 bases). Germline values: CDR1 DFQATT, CDR2 SNEGSKA (reference sequence). This CDR3 is built from 15 residues. V was pared by 2 bases and J by 6 bases, with 17 bases between. CDR3 sequence (DNA): TGCAGTGCTAGACGTCGGGCAGGGGAAGGTCAGCCCCAGCATTTT. This codes for CSARRRAGEGQPQHF.

This chain connects TRBV18 to TRBJ2-7; D unresolved. The V end lost 5 bases, the J end lost 3 bases, and 8 bases lay between the germline ends. CDR3 length equals 12 residues. CDR1 is KGHSH, CDR2 LQKENI, per germline. CDR3 loop: CASSTQHYEQYF. The CDR3 coding sequence is TGTGCCAGCTCAACTCAGCACTACGAGCAGTACTTC.

This clonotype was counted many times. The chain links TRBV2 to TRBJ1-1; D not resolved. The CDR3 sequence is 14 residues long. Germline loops: CDR1 SNHLY, CDR2 FYNNEI. Deletions cut 7 bases from V and 1 base from J, with 13 bases between. DNA of the CDR3: TGTGCCAGCATGTTGTCGGGCGGGAACACTGAAGCTTTCTTT. Encoded protein: CASMLSGGNTEAFF. The full variable domain, completed using reference TRBV2 and TRBJ1-1, is EPEVTQTPSHQVTQMGQEVILRCVPISNHLYFYWYRQILGQKVEFLVSFYNNEISEKSEIFDDQFSVERPDGSNFTLKIRSTKLEDSAMYFCASMLSGGNTEAFFGQGTRLTVV.

By its share, this clonotype is medium-sized. The rearrangement uses TRBV24-1 and TRBJ1-5; no reliable D call. Germline-derived CDR1 and CDR2 are KGHDR and SFDVKD. This CDR3 contains 14 residues. V gave up 5 bases and J gave up 0 bases, with 7 bases separating them. CDR3 in DNA: TGTGCCACCAGTGTGTCGGCTAGCAATCAGCCCCAGCATTTT. This encodes CATSVSASNQPQHF.

This clonotype is medium-sized in the sample. The J gene is TRBJ1-1, the V gene TRBV29-1; D is ambiguous. The V gene lost 7 bases and the J gene lost 1 base, with 10 bases spanning the gap. The germline V gene has CDR1 SQVTM and CDR2 ANQGSEA. This CDR3 region has 12 residues. The CDR3 bases are TGCAGCGCCGCCCAACAGAACACTGAAGCTTTCTTT. This gives the protein CSAAQQNTEAFF.

This clonotype is judged medium-sized (0.01 to 0.1%). The rearrangement uses TRBV20-1 and TRBJ2-5; D is unresolved. The germline gives CDR1 DFQATT, CDR2 SNEGSKA (reference sequence). The CDR3 runs 12 residues. V was shortened by 6 bases and J by 5 bases, with 13 bases between the two germline ends. For the CDR3, the DNA is TGCAGTGCCCGCCGAATCGAGGAGACCCAGTACTTC. Amino acids: CSARRIEETQYF.

Sample share makes this clonotype medium-sized. The genes are TRBV7-8 and TRBJ2-1; 7 bases are shared with TRBD1. Trimming cost V 2 bases and J 3 bases; bases outside gene matches: 10. The V gene's germline CDR1 is SGHVS and CDR2 FQNEAQ. CDR3 length: 17 amino acids. In DNA, the CDR3 is TGTGCCAGCAGCTTATCCCTGACAGGGCTAGACTACAATGAGCAGTTCTTC. This codes for CASSLSLTGLDYNEQFF.

This clonotype was seen many times. V usage is TRBV30 and J usage is TRBJ2-1; unclear D gene. The CDR3 has 11 amino acids. CDR1 GTSNPN and CDR2 SVGIG come from the germline V gene (reference sequence). The CDR3 sequence is CITCSYNEQFF. As DNA, the CDR3 is TGTATTACTTGCTCCTACAATGAGCAGTTCTTC. Combining the CDR3 with reference TRBV30 and TRBJ2-1 gives the whole variable domain SQTIHQWPATLVQPVGSPLSLECTVEGTSNPNLYWYRQAAGRGLQLLFYSVGIGQISSEVPQNLSASRPQDRQFILSSKKLLLSDSGFYLCITCSYNEQFFGPGTRLTVL.

The table lists this clonotype with many counts. The chain employs TRBV7-3 and TRBJ1-6; unclear D gene. Trimming left V 2 bases short and J 10 bases short, with 9 bases between. This CDR3 comprises 13 residues. The germline V gene encodes CDR1 SGHTA and CDR2 FQGTGA. The CDR3 bases are TGTGCCAGCAGCTTAGGGGTCGCATCACCCCTCCACTTT. Translated, it gives CASSLGVASPLHF.

The chain couples TRBV6-2 or TRBV6-3 to TRBJ1-1; D remains unclear. Germline CDR1 MNHEY, CDR2 SVGEGT. V shed 4 bases and J shed 0 bases, with 6 bases lying between them. The CDR3 has 13 amino acids. Here the CDR3 reads CASSFSMNTEAFF. CDR3 nucleotide sequence: TGTGCCAGCAGTTTTAGTATGAACACTGAAGCTTTCTTT.

This clonotype ranks as medium-sized. V gene TRBV12-3 or TRBV12-4 combines with J gene TRBJ2-1, with unresolved D. Trimming removed 2 bases from V and 3 bases from J, with 2 bases in between. This CDR3 comprises 12 residues. The CDR3 region is CASSLSYNEQFF. DNA of the CDR3: TGTGCCAGCAGTTTAAGCTACAATGAGCAGTTCTTC.

This clonotype was seen many times. The rearrangement links TRBV7-9 to TRBJ1-1, with a possible D match to TRBD1 (6 bases). Germline V CDR1 and CDR2: SEHNR, FQNEAQ (reference sequence). CDR3 length equals 14 residues. V dropped 1 base and J dropped 1 base, with 7 bases sitting between them. The CDR3 sequence: CASSLETGNTEAFF. DNA for the CDR3: TGTGCCAGCAGCTTAGAGACAGGGAACACTGAAGCTTTCTTT. The full variable domain, completed using reference TRBV7-9 and TRBJ1-1, is DTGVSQNPRHKITKRGQNVTFRCDPISEHNRLYWYRQTLGQGPEFLTYFQNEAQLEKSRLLSDRFSAERPKGSFSTLEIQRTEQGDSAMYLCASSLETGNTEAFFGQGTRLTVV.

This clonotype is classed as medium-sized (0.01 to 0.1%). This chain uses TRBV5-1 with TRBJ1-1; tentative D call: TRBD1 (6 bases). This CDR3 comprises 12 residues. CDR1 and CDR2 (germline): SGHRS, YFSETQ. V was trimmed by 3 bases and J by 4 bases, leaving 7 bases between them. The CDR3 protein is CASSSQGTEAFF. In DNA form, the CDR3 reads TGCGCCAGCAGCTCACAGGGCACTGAAGCTTTCTTT.